This TCR beta chain appears in the sequencing data of a study of blood T cells in healthy people across ages. As regards this clonotype: The antigen is unknown.

V was clipped by 6 bases and J by 1 base, with 12 bases between them. The CDR3 totals 14 residues. Germline V gene lookup returns CDR1 DFQATT and CDR2 SNEGSKA (reference sequence). For the second PCR, which ran for 7 to 11 cycles, a sample-barcoded 5' primer and a J-beta primer mix were used. Each cDNA molecule carried a tag from a template-switch adaptor that contained 12 random nucleotides. TCRdb re-called the 5' RACE reads with MiXCR, one entry per CDR3 protein. Among hundreds of thousands of distinct CDR3 sequences listed, roughly 48% were seen once. Findings and limits, study-wide: PBMCs were not sorted, which prevented a conclusive comparison of naive versus antigen-experienced cells.

The chain links TRBV20-1 to TRBJ2-2, with D tentatively TRBD1 (6 bases). The receptor comes from a man under 40 in good health. The sequenced material came from blood. CDR3 sequence: CSAFPGQNTGELFF. The CDR3 region has the DNA TGCAGTGCATTTCCGGGACAGAACACCGGGGAGCTGTTTTTT.